These 14 T cell receptor beta chains originate from one sample sequenced in a study of blood T cell repertoires in COVID-19. TCRdb's table, derived via immunoSEQ multiplex PCR, lists solely in-frame clones and lacks some. Among approximately 260,000 clones listed, roughly 88% were seen once. Sequencing was carried out using peripheral blood. These receptor sequences come from a woman aged 70-85 years with COVID-19, enrolled during active disease.

J is TRBJ2-1 and V is TRBV9; 7 bases map to TRBD2. CDR3 length: 16 residues. CDR1 SGDLS and CDR2 YYNGEE come from the germline V gene. V shed 0 bases, J shed 3 bases, and the junction held 6 bases outside the gene matches. CDR3 loop: CASSVGGGRDYNEQFF. The CDR3, as DNA: TGTGCCAGCAGCGTAGGAGGAGGGAGGGACTACAATGAGCAGTTCTTC.

The gene calls are TRBV28 and TRBJ2-7; 8 bases line up with TRBD1. The CDR3 contains 15 residues. The germline CDR1 and CDR2 sequences are MDHEN and SYDVKM. V lost 6 bases to trimming and J lost 2 bases; unmatched junction nucleotides: 9. The CDR3 loop reads CASRPRQGKTYEQYF. DNA of the CDR3: TGTGCCAGCAGACCCCGACAGGGGAAGACCTACGAGCAGTACTTC.

V gene TRBV27 combines with J gene TRBJ2-2, with TRBD1 as a possible D gene (6 bases). V lost 6 bases and J lost 1, with 9 bases in between. The CDR3 consists of 14 residues. From germline, CDR1 is MNHEY and CDR2 SMNVEV (reference sequence). The CDR3 here is CASSYRENTGELFF. CDR3 nucleotide sequence: TGTGCCAGCAGCTACAGGGAGAACACCGGGGAGCTGTTTTTT.

V gene TRBV30 combines with J gene TRBJ2-7; D possibly corresponds to TRBD2 (5 bases). The V gene lost 2 bases and the J gene lost 3 bases, with 11 bases spanning the gap. This CDR3 has 13 residues. CDR1 and CDR2 (germline): GTSNPN, SVGIG (reference sequence). The CDR3 region has the DNA TGTGCCTGGAGTCTCGGGGTTCTCTACGAGCAGTACTTC. The encoded protein is CAWSLGVLYEQYF.

This chain links TRBV11-3 with TRBJ2-3, with D unclear. The germline gives CDR1 SGHNT, CDR2 YENEEA. Trimming took off 3 bases at V and 4 bases at J, with 5 bases between the two ends. This CDR3 comprises 12 residues. The CDR3 loop is CASSFRSDTQYF. The CDR3 nucleotides are TGTGCCAGCAGCTTTCGGTCAGATACGCAGTATTTT.

Of note for this clone: Different DNA sequences within this sample yield the same CDR3. This chain connects TRBV28 to TRBJ1-1; D is unresolved. In germline, CDR1 is MDHEN, CDR2 SYDVKM. The CDR3 has 13 amino acids. V shed 7 bases and J shed 0 bases, with 9 bases lying between them. The CDR3 nucleotides read TGTGCCAGCACCCCTCCAGTGAACACTGAAGCTTTCTTT. Translation: CASTPPVNTEAFF.

This clone came up once. The V call is TRBV18, the J call TRBJ2-7; 7 bases are a match to TRBD2. Germline assignment: CDR1 KGHSH and CDR2 LQKENI. V gave up 5 bases and J gave up 4 bases; unmatched junction bases: 8. CDR3 length: 14 amino acids. The CDR3 coding sequence is TGTGCCAGCTCATCCGGCTTGGGAGGGTACGAGCAGTACTTC. Translation: CASSSGLGGYEQYF.

This clone was recorded many times. This chain connects TRBV28 to TRBJ1-2, with 8 bases that match TRBD1. The germline CDR1 and CDR2 sequences are MDHEN and SYDVKM. Germline trimming cut 7 bases from V and 5 bases from J; bases unmatched to any gene: 18. CDR3 length: 17 amino acids. CDR3 in amino acids: CASTSSFLDRGWYGYTF. CDR3 in DNA: TGTGCCAGCACCTCTAGTTTTTTAGACAGGGGTTGGTATGGCTACACCTTC.

The rearrangement uses TRBV19 and TRBJ2-7, with D perhaps matching TRBD2 (6 bases). Germline loops: CDR1 LNHDA, CDR2 SQIVND (reference sequence). Trimming stripped 0 bases from V and 5 bases from J, with 14 bases between. The CDR3 length is 15 residues. CDR3 in amino acids: CASSIDLRGINEQYF. Written as DNA, the CDR3 is TGTGCCAGTAGTATAGATCTTCGCGGGATCAACGAGCAGTACTTC.

This clone was seen a single time. V gene TRBV6-2 or TRBV6-3 combines with J gene TRBJ2-7; 7 nucleotides align to TRBD1. The CDR3 totals 14 residues. The V gene end was trimmed by 5 bases and the J gene end by 4 bases; junction bases not matched to a gene: 8. Germline CDR1 reads MNHEY; CDR2 reads SVGEGT. The CDR3 region is CASSHWTGGYEQYF. The CDR3 region has the DNA TGTGCCAGCAGTCACTGGACAGGCGGATACGAGCAGTACTTC.

The chain recombines TRBV27 with TRBJ2-3; D is possibly TRBD2 (6 bases). Per germline, CDR1 MNHEY and CDR2 SMNVEV (reference sequence). Trimming took 3 bases from V and 5 from J, leaving 21 bases between them. This CDR3 contains 17 residues. This CDR3 is CASSFSPRTGVVDTQYF. The DNA of the CDR3 is TGTGCCAGCAGTTTTTCCCCAAGGACGGGAGTGGTAGATACGCAGTATTTT.

The rearrangement uses TRBV2 and TRBJ1-2, with D possibly being TRBD1 (5 bases). With 6 bases removed from V and 6 bases from J, the gap between germline ends came to 29 bases. Per germline, CDR1 SNHLY and CDR2 FYNNEI. This CDR3 region has 18 residues. CDR3 region: CASSALLYAGVNPNGYTF. The CDR3 DNA reads TGTGCCAGCAGCGCCCTACTTTATGCGGGGGTTAACCCAAATGGCTACACCTTC.

The V gene is TRBV5-3, the J gene TRBJ1-1; 7 nucleotides agree with TRBD1. TRBV5-3 is designated an ORF whose function remains uncertain. Trimming removed 4 bases from V and 8 bases from J; junction bases left unmatched: 11. This CDR3 has 14 residues. The CDR3, as DNA: TGTGCCAGAAGCAGTGGACAGGTTAGAATCGAAGCTTTCTTT. Protein sequence: CARSSGQVRIEAFF.

V usage is TRBV19 and J usage is TRBJ1-5, with a possible D match to TRBD1 (6 bases). The CDR3 length is 14 residues. The germline V and J ends were trimmed by 8 bases and 0 bases, with 11 bases remaining between them. CDR1 is LNHDA, CDR2 SQIVND, per germline (reference sequence). CDR3 in DNA: TGTGCCAGTTCAAGGACAGTTAGCAATCAGCCCCAGCATTTT. Translated: CASSRTVSNQPQHF.